Shown below are 9 T cell receptor beta chains from a single sample sequenced in a study of Graves' ophthalmopathy and Graves' hyperthyroidism. RNA transcripts served as template for amplifying TCR beta CDR3 sequences. RT-PCR was first run with HTBI primers, then multiplex PCR in a second round. A single record per CDR3 protein comes from TCRdb applying MiXCR to the multiplex PCR reads. The table includes over 450,000 distinct CDR3 sequences, around an eighth detected once. Sequencing was done on a sample of blood. Receptor source: a woman in her 30s with Graves' ophthalmopathy.

This clonotype was picked up many times. This sequence joins TRBV20-1 and TRBJ2-7; D is undetermined. The CDR3 extends over 12 amino acids. Per germline, CDR1 DFQATT and CDR2 SNEGSKA (reference sequence). The germline V and J ends were trimmed by 6 bases and 4 bases, with 13 bases remaining between them. CDR3 sequence reads: CSASKGRYEQYF. Written as DNA, the CDR3 is TGCAGTGCCTCAAAAGGCAGGTACGAGCAGTACTTC.

This clonotype was counted many times. The chain couples TRBV30 to TRBJ1-1, with D hard to call. This CDR3 contains 12 residues. Germline V gene data show CDR1 as GTSNPN and CDR2 as SVGIG (reference sequence). The ends were cut back, 7 bases at V and 6 bases at J, with 15 bases in the middle. The CDR3 reads CAFYWLGAEAFF. As DNA, the CDR3 is TGTGCCTTCTATTGGTTGGGCGCTGAAGCTTTCTTT.

A few counts support this clonotype. This rearrangement joins TRBV6-1 to TRBJ2-2; 7 positions agree with TRBD1. Germline-derived CDR1 and CDR2 are MNHNS and SASEGT. The CDR3 contains 15 residues. Germline trimming cut 2 bases from V and 5 bases from J; bases unmatched to any gene: 5. The DNA of the CDR3 is TGTGCCAGCAGTGAAAGGGGCAGGGGGACCGGGGAGCTGTTTTTT. The encoded protein is CASSERGRGTGELFF.

This clonotype showed up many times. This rearrangement joins TRBV19 to TRBJ2-6, with D unresolved. Germline CDR1 reads LNHDA; CDR2 reads SQIVND (reference sequence). This CDR3 is built from 13 residues. V lost 4 bases to trimming and J lost 2 bases, with 3 bases between them. CDR3 sequence (DNA): TGTGCCAGTAGTAACCCTGGGGCCAACGTCCTGACTTTC. Protein: CASSNPGANVLTF.

This clonotype was observed at least ten times. J is TRBJ1-2 and V is TRBV28; 8 bases align to TRBD1. There are 13 residues in the CDR3. J was trimmed by 7 bases and V by 6 bases; bases with no gene match: 7. Germline CDR1 is MDHEN and CDR2 is SYDVKM. CDR3 sequence (DNA): TGTGCCAGCAGCGGACAGGGAAGTATTGGCTACACCTTC. Translated, it gives CASSGQGSIGYTF.

This clonotype was detected many times. The CDR3: CASSYVRTGFHEQYF. CDR3 sequence (DNA): TGTGCCAGCAGTTACGTGCGGACAGGGTTCCACGAGCAGTACTTC. The chain has TRBV6-5 and TRBJ2-7; TRBD1 matches 8 bases. CDR3 size: 15 residues. Germline loops: CDR1 MNHEY, CDR2 SVGAGI. Trimming took 2 bases from V and 5 from J; bases not matched to a gene: 8.

This clonotype was seen more than once but under ten times. The gene calls are TRBV6-5 and TRBJ2-5; D call uncertain. This CDR3 comprises 16 residues. CDR1 is MNHEY and CDR2 is SVGAGI in the germline V gene. V gave up 8 bases and J gave up 2 bases, with 21 bases separating them. The CDR3 sequence is CASVVGRRPVQETQYF. CDR3 DNA sequence: TGTGCCAGCGTTGTTGGACGGAGACCCGTTCAAGAGACCCAGTACTTC.

This clonotype has a count of ten or more. J is TRBJ1-1 and V is TRBV19, with TRBD1 matching over 7 bases. CDR1 LNHDA and CDR2 SQIVND come from the germline V gene (reference sequence). The V gene end was trimmed by 7 bases and the J gene end by 1 base; junction bases not matched to a gene: 6. This CDR3 has 14 residues. CDR3 sequence reads: CASNTRDRNTEAFF. The CDR3 coding sequence is TGTGCCAGTAACACCCGGGACAGGAACACTGAAGCTTTCTTT.

This clonotype was counted many times. The V gene is TRBV15, the J gene TRBJ2-7, with D perhaps TRBD1 or TRBD2 (5 bases each). Between the trimmed V and J ends, which lost 2 bases and 5 bases, there was a span of 16 bases. The CDR3 loop spans 15 amino acids. Germline CDR1 and CDR2: LNHNV and YYDKDF (reference sequence). CDR3 DNA sequence: TGTGCCACCAGCAGACCCGCAGGGAAGCGGCACGAGCAGTACTTC. Protein sequence: CATSRPAGKRHEQYF.